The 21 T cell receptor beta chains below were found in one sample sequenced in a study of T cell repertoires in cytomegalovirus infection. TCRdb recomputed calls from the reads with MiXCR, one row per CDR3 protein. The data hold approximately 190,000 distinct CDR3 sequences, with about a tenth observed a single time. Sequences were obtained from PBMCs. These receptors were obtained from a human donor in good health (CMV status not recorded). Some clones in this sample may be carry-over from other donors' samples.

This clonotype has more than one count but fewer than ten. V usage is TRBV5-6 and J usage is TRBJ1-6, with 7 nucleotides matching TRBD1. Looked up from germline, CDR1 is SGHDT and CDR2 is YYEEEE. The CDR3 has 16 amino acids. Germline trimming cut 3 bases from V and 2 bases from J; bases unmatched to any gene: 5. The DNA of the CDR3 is TGTGCCAGCAGCTACACTGGGACAGCCTATAATTCACCCCTCCACTTT. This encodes CASSYTGTAYNSPLHF.

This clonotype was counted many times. The CDR3 spells CASSLEHSNQPQHF. The CDR3, as DNA: TGTGCCAGCAGCTTGGAGCATAGCAATCAGCCCCAGCATTTT. V and J are TRBV7-8 and TRBJ1-5, with D hard to call. The CDR3 consists of 14 residues. Germline V gene sequence: CDR1 SGHVS, CDR2 FQNEAQ. V gave up 3 bases and J gave up 0 bases, with 6 bases separating them.

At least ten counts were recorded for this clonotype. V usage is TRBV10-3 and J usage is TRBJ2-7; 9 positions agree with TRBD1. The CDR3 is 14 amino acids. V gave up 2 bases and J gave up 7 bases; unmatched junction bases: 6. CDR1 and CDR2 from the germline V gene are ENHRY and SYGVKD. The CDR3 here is CAISEGTGLEEQYF. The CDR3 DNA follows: TGTGCCATCAGTGAGGGGACAGGGTTAGAGGAGCAGTACTTC.

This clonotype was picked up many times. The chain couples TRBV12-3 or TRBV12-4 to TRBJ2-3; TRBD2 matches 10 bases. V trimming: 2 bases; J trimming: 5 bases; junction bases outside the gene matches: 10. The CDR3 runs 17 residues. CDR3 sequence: CASSLWDLAGGEDTQYF. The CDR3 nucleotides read TGTGCCAGCAGTTTATGGGACTTAGCGGGGGGCGAAGATACGCAGTATTTT.

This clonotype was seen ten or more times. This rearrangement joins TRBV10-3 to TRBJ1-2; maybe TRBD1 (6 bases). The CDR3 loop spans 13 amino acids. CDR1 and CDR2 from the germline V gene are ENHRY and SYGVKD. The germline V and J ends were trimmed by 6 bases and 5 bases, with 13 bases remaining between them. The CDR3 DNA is TGTGCCATCAGGGGACGGGACAAGTATGGCTACACCTTC. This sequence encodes CAIRGRDKYGYTF.

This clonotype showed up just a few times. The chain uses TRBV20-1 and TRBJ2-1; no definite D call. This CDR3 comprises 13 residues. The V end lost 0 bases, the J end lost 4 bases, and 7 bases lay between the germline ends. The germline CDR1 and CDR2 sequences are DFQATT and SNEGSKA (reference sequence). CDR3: CSAREDPYNEQFF. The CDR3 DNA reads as TGCAGTGCTAGAGAGGACCCATACAATGAGCAGTTCTTC.

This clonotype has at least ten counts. The CDR3 DNA reads TGTGCCAGCAGCCAGGGGGTAAACTCCTACAATGAGCAGTTCTTC. This encodes CASSQGVNSYNEQFF. The V and J genes are TRBV7-7 and TRBJ2-1; 7 bases line up with TRBD1. CDR1 SSHAT and CDR2 FNYEAQ come from the germline V gene (reference sequence). This CDR3 is 15 amino acids long. V was pared by 5 bases and J by 0 bases, with 4 bases of the junction left unmatched.

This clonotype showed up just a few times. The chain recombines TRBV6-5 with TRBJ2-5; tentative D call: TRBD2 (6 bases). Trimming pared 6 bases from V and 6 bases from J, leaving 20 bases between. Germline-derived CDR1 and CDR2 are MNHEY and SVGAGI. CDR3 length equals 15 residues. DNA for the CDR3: TGTGCCAGCAGCCAATACGCGACGGCGGGGCAGACCCAGTACTTC. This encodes CASSQYATAGQTQYF.

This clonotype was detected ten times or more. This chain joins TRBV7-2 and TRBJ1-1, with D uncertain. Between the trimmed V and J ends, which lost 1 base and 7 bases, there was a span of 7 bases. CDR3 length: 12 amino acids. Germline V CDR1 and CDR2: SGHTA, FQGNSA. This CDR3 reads CASSLGRYEAFF. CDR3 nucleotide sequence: TGTGCCAGCAGCTTAGGGAGGTATGAAGCTTTCTTT. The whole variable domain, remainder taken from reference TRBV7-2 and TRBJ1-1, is GAGVSQSPSNKVTEKGKDVELRCDPISGHTALYWYRQSLGQGLEFLIYFQGNSAPDKSGLPSDRFSAERTGGSVSTLTIQRTQQEDSAVYLCASSLGRYEAFFGQGTRLTVV.

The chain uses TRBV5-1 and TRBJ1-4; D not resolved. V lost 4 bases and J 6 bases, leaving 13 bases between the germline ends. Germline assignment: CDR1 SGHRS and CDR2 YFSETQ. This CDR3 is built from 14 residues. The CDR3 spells CASSPTGEDEKLFF. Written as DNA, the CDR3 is TGCGCCAGCAGCCCGACCGGGGAGGATGAAAAACTGTTTTTT.

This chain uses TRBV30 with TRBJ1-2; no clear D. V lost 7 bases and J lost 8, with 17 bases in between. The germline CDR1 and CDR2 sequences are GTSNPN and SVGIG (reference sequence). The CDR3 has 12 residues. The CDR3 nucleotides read TGTGCCTCCTTGTTGGGTTTCTGGGGCTACACCTTC. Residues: CASLLGFWGYTF.

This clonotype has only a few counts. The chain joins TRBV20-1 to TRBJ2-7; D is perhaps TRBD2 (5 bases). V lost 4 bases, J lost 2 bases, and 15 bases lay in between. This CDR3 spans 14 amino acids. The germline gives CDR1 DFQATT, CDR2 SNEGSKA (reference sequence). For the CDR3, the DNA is TGCAGTGCTACGGTGGAGCGGCCACCCTACGAGCAGTACTTC. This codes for CSATVERPPYEQYF.

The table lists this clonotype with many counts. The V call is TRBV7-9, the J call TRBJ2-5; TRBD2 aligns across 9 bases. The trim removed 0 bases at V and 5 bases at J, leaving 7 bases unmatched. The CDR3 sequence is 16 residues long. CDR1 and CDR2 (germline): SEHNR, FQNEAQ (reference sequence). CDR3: CASSLARGGLWETQYF. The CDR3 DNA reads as TGTGCCAGCAGCTTAGCGCGGGGGGGCCTTTGGGAGACCCAGTACTTC.

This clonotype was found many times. This CDR3 is CASSLTTTTGQETQYF. CDR3 DNA: TGTGCCAGCAGCCTAACCACTACGACGGGCCAAGAGACCCAGTACTTC. The chain carries TRBV7-2 and TRBJ2-5; D gene uncertain. Looked up from germline, CDR1 is SGHTA and CDR2 is FQGNSA. V gave up 5 bases and J gave up 1 base, with 17 bases separating them. This CDR3 has 16 residues.

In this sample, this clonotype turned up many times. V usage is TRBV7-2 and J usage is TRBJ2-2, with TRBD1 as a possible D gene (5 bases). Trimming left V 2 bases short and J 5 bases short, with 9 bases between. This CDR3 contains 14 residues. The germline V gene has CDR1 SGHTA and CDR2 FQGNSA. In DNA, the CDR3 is TGTGCCAGCAGCTTATCTAGGGGTACCGGGGAGCTGTTTTTT. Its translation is CASSLSRGTGELFF.

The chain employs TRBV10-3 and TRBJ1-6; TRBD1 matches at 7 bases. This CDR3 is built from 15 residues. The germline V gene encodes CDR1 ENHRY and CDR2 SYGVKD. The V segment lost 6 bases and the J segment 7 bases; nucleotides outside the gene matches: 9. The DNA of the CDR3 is TGTGCCATCAGGGGGGACGACAGGGTGAATTCACCCCTCCACTTT. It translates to CAIRGDDRVNSPLHF.

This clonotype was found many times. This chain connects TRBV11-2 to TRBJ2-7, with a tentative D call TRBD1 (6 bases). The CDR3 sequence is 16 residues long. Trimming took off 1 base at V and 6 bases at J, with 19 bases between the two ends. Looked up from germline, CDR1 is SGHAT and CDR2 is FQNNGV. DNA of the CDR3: TGTGCCAGCAGCTTAGCCCGCCAGGGGCCCACGTTCGAGCAGTACTTC. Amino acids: CASSLARQGPTFEQYF.

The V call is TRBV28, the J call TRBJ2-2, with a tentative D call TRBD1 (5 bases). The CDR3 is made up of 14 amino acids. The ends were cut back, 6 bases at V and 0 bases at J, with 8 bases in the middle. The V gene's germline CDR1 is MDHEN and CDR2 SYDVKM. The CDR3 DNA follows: TGTGCCAGCAGGGCAGGGACGAACACCGGGGAGCTGTTTTTT. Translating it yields CASRAGTNTGELFF.

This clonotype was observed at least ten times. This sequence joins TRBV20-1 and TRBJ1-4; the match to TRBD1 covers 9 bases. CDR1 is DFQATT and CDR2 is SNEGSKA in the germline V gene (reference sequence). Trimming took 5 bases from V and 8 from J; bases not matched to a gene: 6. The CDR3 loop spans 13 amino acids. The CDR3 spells CSAFTGGSEKLFF. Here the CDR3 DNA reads TGCAGTGCTTTTACAGGGGGCTCGGAAAAACTGTTTTTT.

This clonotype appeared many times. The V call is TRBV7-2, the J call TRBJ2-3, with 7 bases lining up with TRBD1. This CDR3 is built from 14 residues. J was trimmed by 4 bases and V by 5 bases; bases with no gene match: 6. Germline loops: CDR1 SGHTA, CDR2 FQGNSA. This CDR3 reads CASSENRGPDTQYF. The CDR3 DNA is TGTGCCAGCAGCGAAAACAGGGGCCCAGATACGCAGTATTTT.

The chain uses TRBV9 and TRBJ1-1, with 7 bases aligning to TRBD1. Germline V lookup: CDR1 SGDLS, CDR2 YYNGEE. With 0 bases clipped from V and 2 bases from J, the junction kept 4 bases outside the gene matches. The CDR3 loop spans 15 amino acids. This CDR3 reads CASSVAGTANTEAFF. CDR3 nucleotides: TGTGCCAGCAGCGTAGCAGGGACAGCTAACACTGAAGCTTTCTTT.